This T cell receptor (beta chain) emerged from a study of cytomegalovirus exposure and HLA in healthy donors. Germline trimming cut 4 bases from V and 6 bases from J; bases unmatched to any gene: 10. The CDR3 has 15 residues. From germline, CDR1 is SGHTA and CDR2 FQGNSA. This table comes from immunoSEQ multiplex PCR, and its TCRdb copy is limited to in-frame clones, with some not included. This sample has fewer than 250,000 clones, with approximately 88% found just once. From the approximately 120-subject validation cohort, which was separate from the approximately 670-subject first cohort, the donors were drawn.

The clonotype was recovered from a woman in her 30s in good health and CMV-seropositive. The sample consisted of PBMCs. V is TRBV7-2 and J is TRBJ1-1, with 8 bases aligning to TRBD1. The CDR3: CASSSHRGAMAEAFF. In DNA, the CDR3 is TGTGCCAGCAGCTCCCACAGGGGGGCGATGGCTGAAGCTTTCTTT. Based on the CDR3 plus reference TRBV7-2 and TRBJ1-1, the full variable domain is GAGVSQSPSNKVTEKGKDVELRCDPISGHTALYWYRQSLGQGLEFLIYFQGNSAPDKSGLPSDRFSAERTGGSVSTLTIQRTQQEDSAVYLCASSSHRGAMAEAFFGQGTRLTVV.